These T cell receptor beta chains were read from a single sample in a study of radiotherapy plus CTLA-4 blockade in lung cancer. This table comes from immunoSEQ multiplex PCR, and its TCRdb copy is limited to in-frame clones, with some not included. The table shows 50,000 to 70,000 clones, with 70% to 85% occurring only once. The sample in question was peripheral blood, obtained from a patient treated with radiotherapy plus ipilimumab. Source of these receptors: a human donor with non-small cell lung cancer who had a partial response to radiotherapy plus ipilimumab. The CDR3 runs from the conserved cysteine through the conserved F or W. The order of the fields is CDR3 protein, CDR3 DNA, D gene, clone size, V gene, J gene. A D gene is named only where the DNA matches it firmly. The size field is filled for only some rows; it gives once, few, many or a size class.

CDR3 protein: CASHGDSLYEQYF
CDR3 DNA: TGTGCCAGCCACGGGGACTCGCTCTACGAGCAGTACTTC
D gene: NA
clone size: NA
V gene: TRBV18
J gene: TRBJ2-7

CDR3 protein: CASSFRAPQGETQYF
CDR3 DNA: TGTGCCAGCAGTTTCAGGGCCCCACAAGGAGAGACCCAGTACTTC
D gene: NA
clone size: NA
V gene: TRBV27
J gene: TRBJ2-5

CDR3 protein: CASSNGGTQYF
CDR3 DNA: TGTGCCAGTAGTAACGGGGGGACCCAGTACTTC
D gene: NA
clone size: NA
V gene: TRBV19
J gene: TRBJ2-5

CDR3 protein: CAISRTGWNTEAFF
CDR3 DNA: TGTGCCATCAGTCGGACAGGTTGGAACACTGAAGCTTTCTTT
D gene: TRBD1
clone size: NA
V gene: TRBV10-3
J gene: TRBJ1-1

CDR3 protein: CASSARTGGNEQFF
CDR3 DNA: TGTGCCAGCAGTGCCAGGACAGGGGGTAATGAGCAGTTCTTC
D gene: TRBD1
clone size: NA
V gene: TRBV6-4
J gene: TRBJ2-1

CDR3 protein: CASSETGLETQYF
CDR3 DNA: TGTGCCAGCAGCGAAACAGGGTTGGAGACCCAGTACTTC
D gene: NA
clone size: NA
V gene: TRBV9
J gene: TRBJ2-5

CDR3 protein: CASTDRDSPWEQYF
CDR3 DNA: TGTGCCAGCACCGATCGGGACTCCCCGTGGGAGCAGTACTTC
D gene: NA
clone size: few
V gene: TRBV28
J gene: TRBJ2-7

CDR3 protein: CASSIGGGGNTIYF
CDR3 DNA: TGTGCCAGTAGTATCGGCGGAGGAGGAAACACCATATATTTT
D gene: NA
clone size: NA
V gene: TRBV19
J gene: TRBJ1-3

CDR3 protein: CASMGTPPTYEQYF
CDR3 DNA: TGTGCCAGCATGGGGACACCTCCAACCTACGAGCAGTACTTC
D gene: NA
clone size: NA
V gene: TRBV6-1
J gene: TRBJ2-7

CDR3 protein: CASSLERLAGQETQYF
CDR3 DNA: TGTGCCAGCAGCTTAGAGCGCCTAGCGGGGCAAGAGACCCAGTACTTC
D gene: TRBD2
clone size: NA
V gene: TRBV7-2
J gene: TRBJ2-5

CDR3 protein: CASKGAGNTGELFF
CDR3 DNA: TGTGCCAGCAAAGGGGCCGGGAACACCGGGGAGCTGTTTTTT
D gene: NA
clone size: NA
V gene: TRBV6-5
J gene: TRBJ2-2

CDR3 protein: CASSEDWAGGLADTQYF
CDR3 DNA: TGTGCCAGCAGTGAAGACTGGGCGGGGGGATTGGCAGATACGCAGTATTTT
D gene: TRBD2
clone size: medium-sized
V gene: TRBV2
J gene: TRBJ2-3

CDR3 protein: CASSEKRGTGGEKLFF
CDR3 DNA: TGTGCCAGCAGTGAAAAACGCGGGACAGGAGGTGAAAAACTGTTTTTT
D gene: TRBD1
clone size: NA
V gene: TRBV6-1
J gene: TRBJ1-4

CDR3 protein: CASRTDYGYTF
CDR3 DNA: TGTGCCAGTAGGACTGACTATGGCTACACCTTC
D gene: NA
clone size: NA
V gene: TRBV19
J gene: TRBJ1-2

CDR3 protein: CSVRTGAETEAFF
CDR3 DNA: TGCAGCGTTAGGACAGGGGCGGAGACTGAAGCTTTCTTT
D gene: TRBD1
clone size: NA
V gene: TRBV29-1
J gene: TRBJ1-1

CDR3 protein: CASSVEGAGMGSGANVLTF
CDR3 DNA: TGTGCCAGCAGCGTAGAGGGGGCAGGGATGGGCTCTGGGGCCAACGTCCTGACTTTC
D gene: TRBD1
clone size: NA
V gene: TRBV9
J gene: TRBJ2-6